This TCR beta chain stems from a study of blood T cell repertoires in COVID-19. This clone was observed a few times. Only in-frame clones appear in the TCRdb table, and some are missing; sequencing was by immunoSEQ multiplex PCR. This sample yields approximately 170,000 clones, of which over 80% are seen a single time; approximately 13% belongs to the top ten. The CDR3 has 18 residues. Per the germline V gene, CDR1 is LNHNV and CDR2 is YYDKDF (reference sequence). V lost 0 bases, J lost 2 bases, and 10 bases stayed unmatched. The sample consisted of peripheral blood. The source of this sequence is a man aged 70 or older who had recovered from COVID-19. V is TRBV15 and J is TRBJ2-5; 9 nucleotides agree with TRBD2. The CDR3 loop is CATSRDLASGNRQETQYF. CDR3 coding DNA: TGTGCCACCAGCAGAGATTTGGCTAGCGGGAATCGGCAAGAGACCCAGTACTTC.